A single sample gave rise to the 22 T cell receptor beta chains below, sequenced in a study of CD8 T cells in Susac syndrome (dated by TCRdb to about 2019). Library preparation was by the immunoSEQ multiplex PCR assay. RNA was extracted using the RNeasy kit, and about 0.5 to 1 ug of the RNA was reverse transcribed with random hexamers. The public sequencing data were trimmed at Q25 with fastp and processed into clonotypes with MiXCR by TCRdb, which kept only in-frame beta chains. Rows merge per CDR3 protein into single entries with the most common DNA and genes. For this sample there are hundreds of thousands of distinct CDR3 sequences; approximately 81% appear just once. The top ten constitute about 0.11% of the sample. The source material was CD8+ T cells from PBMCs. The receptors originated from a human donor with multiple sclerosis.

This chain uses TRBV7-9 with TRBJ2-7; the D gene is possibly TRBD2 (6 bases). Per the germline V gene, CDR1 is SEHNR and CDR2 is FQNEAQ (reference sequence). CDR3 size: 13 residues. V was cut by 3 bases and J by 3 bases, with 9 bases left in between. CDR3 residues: CASSLGGVYEQYF. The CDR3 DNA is TGTGCCAGCAGCTTGGGGGGAGTCTACGAGCAGTACTTC.

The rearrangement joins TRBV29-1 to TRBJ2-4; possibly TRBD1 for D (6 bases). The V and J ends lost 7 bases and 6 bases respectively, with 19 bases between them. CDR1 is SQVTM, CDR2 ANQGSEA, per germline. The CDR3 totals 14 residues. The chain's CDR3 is CSASRGAGVNIQYF. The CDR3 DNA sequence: TGCAGCGCATCCCGAGGGGCAGGGGTAAACATTCAGTACTTC.

CDR3 bases: TGTGCCAGCAGTTACTCCACCGAGGGGGACCAGTACTTC. The encoded protein is CASSYSTEGDQYF. V usage is TRBV6-5 and J usage is TRBJ2-5; tentative D call: TRBD1 (6 bases). Germline loops: CDR1 MNHEY, CDR2 SVGAGI. V was shortened by 0 bases and J by 10 bases, with 12 bases between the two germline ends. This CDR3 is built from 13 residues.

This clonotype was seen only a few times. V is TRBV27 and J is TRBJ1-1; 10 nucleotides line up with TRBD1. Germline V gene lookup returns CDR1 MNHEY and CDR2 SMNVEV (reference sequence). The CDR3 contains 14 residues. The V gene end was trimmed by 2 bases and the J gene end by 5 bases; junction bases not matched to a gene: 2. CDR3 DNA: TGTGCCAGCAGTTTACGGACAGGGGGAACTGAAGCTTTCTTT. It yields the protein CASSLRTGGTEAFF.

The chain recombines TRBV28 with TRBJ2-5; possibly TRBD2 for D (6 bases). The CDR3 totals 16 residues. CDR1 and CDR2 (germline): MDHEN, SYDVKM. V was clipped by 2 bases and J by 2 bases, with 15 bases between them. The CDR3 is CASSLPPRGAQETQYF. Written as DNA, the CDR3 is TGTGCCAGCAGTTTACCCCCCCGCGGGGCACAAGAGACCCAGTACTTC. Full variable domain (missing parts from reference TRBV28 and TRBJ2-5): DVKVTQSSRYLVKRTGEKVFLECVQDMDHENMFWYRQDPGLGLRLIYFSYDVKMKEKGDIPEGYSVSREKKERFSLILESASTNQTSMYLCASSLPPRGAQETQYFGPGTRLLVL.

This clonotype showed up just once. CDR3 region: CASSEDSLETQYF. Written as DNA, the CDR3 is TGTGCCAGCAGTGAAGATTCCTTGGAGACCCAGTACTTC. V and J are TRBV6-1 and TRBJ2-5; D is uncertain. The ends were cut back, 1 base at V and 5 bases at J, with 8 bases in the middle. The CDR3 contains 13 residues. CDR1 and CDR2 from the germline V gene are MNHNS and SASEGT.

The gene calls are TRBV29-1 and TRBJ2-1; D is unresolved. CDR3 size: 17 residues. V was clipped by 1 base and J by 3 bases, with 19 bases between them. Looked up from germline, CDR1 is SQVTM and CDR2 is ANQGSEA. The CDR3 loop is CSVEGIVRPKVYNEQFF. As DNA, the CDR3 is TGCAGCGTTGAAGGAATAGTACGGCCAAAGGTCTACAATGAGCAGTTCTTC.

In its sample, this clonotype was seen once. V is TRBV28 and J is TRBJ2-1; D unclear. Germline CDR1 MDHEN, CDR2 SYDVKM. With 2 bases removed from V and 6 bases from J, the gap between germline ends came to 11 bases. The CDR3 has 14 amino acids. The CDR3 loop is CASSLRGLRNEQFF. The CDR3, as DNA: TGTGCCAGCAGTTTAAGAGGTTTGCGCAATGAGCAGTTCTTC.

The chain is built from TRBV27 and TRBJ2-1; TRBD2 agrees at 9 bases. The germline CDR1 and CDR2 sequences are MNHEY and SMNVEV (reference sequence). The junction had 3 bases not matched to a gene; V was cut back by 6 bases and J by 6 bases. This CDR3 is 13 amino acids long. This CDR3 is CASRGGRANEQFF. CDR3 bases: TGTGCCAGCAGGGGCGGGAGGGCCAATGAGCAGTTCTTC.

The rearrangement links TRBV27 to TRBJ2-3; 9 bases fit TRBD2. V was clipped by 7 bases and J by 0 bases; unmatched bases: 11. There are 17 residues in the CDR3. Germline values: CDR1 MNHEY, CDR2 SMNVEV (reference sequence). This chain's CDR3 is CASTPSGRWSSTDTQYF. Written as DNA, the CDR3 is TGTGCCAGCACCCCGAGCGGGAGGTGGTCTAGCACAGATACGCAGTATTTT.

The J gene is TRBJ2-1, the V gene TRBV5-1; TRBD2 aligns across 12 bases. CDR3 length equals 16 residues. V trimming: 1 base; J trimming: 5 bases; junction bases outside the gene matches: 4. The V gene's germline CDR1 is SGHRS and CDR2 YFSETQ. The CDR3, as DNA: TGCGCCAGCAGCTTGAAGACTAGCGGGAGAAACAATGAGCAGTTCTTC. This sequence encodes CASSLKTSGRNNEQFF.

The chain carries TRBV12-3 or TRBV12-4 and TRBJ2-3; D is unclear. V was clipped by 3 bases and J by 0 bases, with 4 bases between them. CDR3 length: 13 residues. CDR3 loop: CASSFDSTDTQYF. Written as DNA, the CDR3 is TGTGCCAGCAGTTTTGACAGCACAGATACGCAGTATTTT.

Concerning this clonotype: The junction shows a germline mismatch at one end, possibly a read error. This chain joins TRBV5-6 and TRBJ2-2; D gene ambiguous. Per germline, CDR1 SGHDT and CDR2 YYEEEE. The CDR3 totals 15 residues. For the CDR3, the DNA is TGTGCCAGCACCGCTTTTGAGCCGAAGACCGGGGAGCTGTTTTTT. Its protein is CASTAFEPKTGELFF.

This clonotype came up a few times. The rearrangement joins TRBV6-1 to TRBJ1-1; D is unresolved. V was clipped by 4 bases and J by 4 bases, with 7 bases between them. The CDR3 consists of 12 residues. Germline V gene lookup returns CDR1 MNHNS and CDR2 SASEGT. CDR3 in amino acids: CASSASGTEAFF. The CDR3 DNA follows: TGTGCCAGCAGTGCTTCCGGCACTGAAGCTTTCTTT.

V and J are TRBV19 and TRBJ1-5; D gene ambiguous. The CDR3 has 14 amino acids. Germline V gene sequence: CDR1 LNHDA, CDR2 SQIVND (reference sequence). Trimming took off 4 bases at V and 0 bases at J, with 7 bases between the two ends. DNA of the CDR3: TGTGCCAGTAGTAAGGACTATAGCAATCAGCCCCAGCATTTT. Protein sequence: CASSKDYSNQPQHF.

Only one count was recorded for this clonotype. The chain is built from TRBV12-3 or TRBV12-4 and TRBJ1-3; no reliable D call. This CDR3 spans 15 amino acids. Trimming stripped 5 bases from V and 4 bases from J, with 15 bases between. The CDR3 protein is CASSLGRLEGNTIYF. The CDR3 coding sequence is TGTGCCAGCAGTCTAGGACGCCTCGAGGGAAACACCATATATTTT.

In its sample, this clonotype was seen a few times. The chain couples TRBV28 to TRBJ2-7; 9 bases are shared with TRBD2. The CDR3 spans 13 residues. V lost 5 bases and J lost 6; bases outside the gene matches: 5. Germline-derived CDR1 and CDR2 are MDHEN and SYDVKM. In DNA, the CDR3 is TGTGCCAGCAGTAGGGGCGGGAGGGGCGAGCAGTACTTC. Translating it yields CASSRGGRGEQYF. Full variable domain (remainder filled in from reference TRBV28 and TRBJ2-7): DVKVTQSSRYLVKRTGEKVFLECVQDMDHENMFWYRQDPGLGLRLIYFSYDVKMKEKGDIPEGYSVSREKKERFSLILESASTNQTSMYLCASSRGGRGEQYFGPGTRLTVT.

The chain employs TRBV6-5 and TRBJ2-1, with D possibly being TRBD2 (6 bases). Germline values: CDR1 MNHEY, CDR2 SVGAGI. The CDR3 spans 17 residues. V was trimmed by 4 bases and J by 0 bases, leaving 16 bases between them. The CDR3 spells CASSSKLAESSYNEQFF. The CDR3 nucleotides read TGTGCCAGCAGTTCGAAATTAGCGGAGAGCTCCTACAATGAGCAGTTCTTC.

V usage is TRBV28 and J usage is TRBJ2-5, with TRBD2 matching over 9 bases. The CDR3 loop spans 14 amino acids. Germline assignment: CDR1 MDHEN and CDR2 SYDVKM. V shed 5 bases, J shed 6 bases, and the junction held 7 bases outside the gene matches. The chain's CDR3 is CASSLLAGYKTQYF. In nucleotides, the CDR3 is TGTGCCAGCAGTCTTCTAGCGGGATACAAGACCCAGTACTTC.

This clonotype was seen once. CDR3 nucleotides: TGTGCCAGCAGGCCGACAGGGGTGACCCTCAATCAGCCCCAGCATTTT. Protein sequence: CASRPTGVTLNQPQHF. This sequence joins TRBV27 and TRBJ1-5; 8 nucleotides line up with TRBD1. The CDR3 is 16 amino acids. Germline V gene lookup returns CDR1 MNHEY and CDR2 SMNVEV (reference sequence). V lost 6 bases, J lost 3 bases, and 10 bases stayed unmatched.

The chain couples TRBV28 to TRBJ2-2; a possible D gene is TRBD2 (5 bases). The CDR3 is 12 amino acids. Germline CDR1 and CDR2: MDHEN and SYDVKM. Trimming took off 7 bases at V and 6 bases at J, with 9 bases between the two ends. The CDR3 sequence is CASTWRPGELFF. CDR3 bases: TGTGCCAGCACCTGGAGGCCCGGGGAGCTGTTTTTT. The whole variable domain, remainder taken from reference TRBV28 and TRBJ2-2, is DVKVTQSSRYLVKRTGEKVFLECVQDMDHENMFWYRQDPGLGLRLIYFSYDVKMKEKGDIPEGYSVSREKKERFSLILESASTNQTSMYLCASTWRPGELFFGEGSRLTVL.

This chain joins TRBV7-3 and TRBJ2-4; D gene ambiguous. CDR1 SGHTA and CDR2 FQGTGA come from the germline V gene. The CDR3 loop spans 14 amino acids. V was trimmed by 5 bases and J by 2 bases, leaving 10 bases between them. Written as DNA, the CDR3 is TGTGCCAGCAGCGCGGACGGGTCCAAAAACATTCAGTACTTC. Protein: CASSADGSKNIQYF.